This entry describes one TCR beta chain. Generated by immunoSEQ multiplex PCR, the TCRdb table keeps only in-frame clones and is missing some. Of under 110,000 clones in the sample, 92% were seen once. The data are from a study of siplizumab effects on memory and regulatory T cells. In germline, CDR1 is SGHNT, CDR2 YYREEE (reference sequence). The CDR3 extends over 14 amino acids. V shed 4 bases and J 7 bases; nucleotides not matched to a gene: 10. The clonotype comes from a human donor in good health. Sequenced sample: non-Treg CD4+ T cells sorted from blood. This rearrangement joins TRBV5-4 to TRBJ1-2, with TRBD1 identical over 7 bases. This CDR3 is CASSRDSRRAGYTF. The CDR3 DNA is TGTGCCAGCAGCCGGGACAGCCGACGTGCTGGCTACACCTTC.